This T cell receptor beta chain was documented in a study of T-cell memory formation after mild COVID-19. The authors produced TCR alpha and TCR beta cDNA libraries with sample barcodes and UMIs by 5'RACE using constant-segment primers. MiXCR was run by TCRdb on the 5' RACE reads, yielding one entry per CDR3 protein. The table shows roughly 170,000 distinct CDR3 sequences, with approximately 17% occurring only once. Study observations and caveats: Clonal second-wave expansions that peaked on day 37 had unconfirmed SARS-CoV-2 specificity. Contracting CD8+ clones were enriched in EMRA, CD4+ mainly in CM and EM.

The CDR3 spans 12 residues. Trimming cost V 2 bases and J 4 bases, with 6 bases left between them. This clonotype was counted many times. Its target is unknown. The sequencing input was PBMCs or a T cell subset sorted from them (not recorded which). The sequence was obtained from a man aged 18 to 35 who had mild COVID-19 (a few samples of this study predate the infection). Cell type and time point are not known. The chain links TRBV12-3 or TRBV12-4 to TRBJ2-7; D is uncertain. The CDR3 region has the DNA TGTGCCAGCAGTTTAATAGGGTACGAGCAGTACTTC. This encodes CASSLIGYEQYF.